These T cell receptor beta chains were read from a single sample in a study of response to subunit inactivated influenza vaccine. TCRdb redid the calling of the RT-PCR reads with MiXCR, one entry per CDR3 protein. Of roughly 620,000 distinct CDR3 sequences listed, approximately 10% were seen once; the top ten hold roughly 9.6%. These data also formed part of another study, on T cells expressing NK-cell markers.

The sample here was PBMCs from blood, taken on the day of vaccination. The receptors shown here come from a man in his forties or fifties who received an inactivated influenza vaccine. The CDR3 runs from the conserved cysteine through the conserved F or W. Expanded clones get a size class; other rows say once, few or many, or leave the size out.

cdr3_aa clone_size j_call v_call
CASSRVLERKEAFF NA TRBJ1-1 TRBV7-8
CASSPGGSPLHF few TRBJ1-6 TRBV6-5
CSVEGTRDYTTDTQYF NA TRBJ2-3 TRBV29-1
CATSDFGASGGPGSYNEQFF few TRBJ2-1 TRBV24-1
CASSTDSTPYNEQFF NA TRBJ2-1 TRBV7-9
CASSRGTSGRGPGELFF NA TRBJ2-2 TRBV5-1
CATEGGREGETQYF few TRBJ2-5 TRBV10-3
CASTPGGWTVNQPQHF many TRBJ1-5 TRBV6-1
CSVGGAPATEAFF many TRBJ1-1 TRBV29-1
CASSLASARTDTQYF NA TRBJ2-3 TRBV5-1
CSATRGLAYEQYF few TRBJ2-7 TRBV20-1
CASSLTTSNNEQFF NA TRBJ2-1 TRBV7-2
CASSTKDSGNTEAFF NA TRBJ1-1 TRBV5-1
CASSLGGNSFDEQFF NA TRBJ2-1 TRBV5-1
CASSYGLNEAFF many TRBJ1-1 TRBV12-3/TRBV12-4
CASSQARVLSSYNEQFF few TRBJ2-1 TRBV4-3
CASSSGLASYTDTQYF NA TRBJ2-3 TRBV5-1
CASSLTGLTGELFF NA TRBJ2-2 TRBV12-3/TRBV12-4
CASRQDSFGVEAFF few TRBJ1-1 TRBV6-2/TRBV6-3
CASSDERGQETQYF few TRBJ2-5 TRBV12-3/TRBV12-4
CASSLDPSGVYEQYF few TRBJ2-7 TRBV7-2
CASSLSYIHSYEQYF many TRBJ2-7 TRBV7-9
CASSVPGPQGQFF few TRBJ2-1 TRBV7-8
CASSQFESGPYSGANVLTF few TRBJ2-6 TRBV4-1
CASRGTGEWTEQFF few TRBJ2-1 TRBV6-1
CASSHSSTYEQYF NA TRBJ2-7 TRBV3-1
CASSLAQGGSTEAFF NA TRBJ1-1 TRBV7-9
CASSIATYARAGRYEQYF few TRBJ2-7 TRBV19
CASSPGPEETGELFF NA TRBJ2-2 TRBV12-3/TRBV12-4
CASSFLAGGGSTDTQYF few TRBJ2-3 TRBV27
CASSLVLGTDTQYF many TRBJ2-5 TRBV7-2
CASSRDSNTEAFF many TRBJ1-1 TRBV5-1
CASSLQTGGKNSPLHF NA TRBJ1-6 TRBV7-8
CASSEQYEQYF many TRBJ2-7 TRBV5-1
CASTGVMEETQYF few TRBJ2-5 TRBV6-6
CATSEQGAAYNEQFF NA TRBJ2-1 TRBV24-1
CASSSYPQGNTEAFF few TRBJ1-1 TRBV28
CASSLGSSSTYEQYF NA TRBJ2-7 TRBV7-9
CASRGGPLATQYF NA TRBJ2-5 TRBV2
CASSQETLSGFTDTQYF NA TRBJ2-3 TRBV4-3
CSARDPLRHYEQYF NA TRBJ2-7 TRBV20-1
CASSPRTGGKGEQFF NA TRBJ2-1 TRBV7-9
CSAPPGGSSYEQYF few TRBJ2-7 TRBV20-1
CASSLRLVTYNEQFF few TRBJ2-1 TRBV12-3/TRBV12-4
CASKYLVGTDTQYF once TRBJ2-3 TRBV7-2